The 27 T cell receptor beta chains in this list originate from one sample, sequenced in a study of spatial heterogeneity in lung cancer. Study-wide findings and caveats: Mutation counts in tumors were tracked by counts of expanded intratumoral alpha and beta TCRs.

Time point defined: sample taken at primary tumor resection. One entry per CDR3 protein, called by TCRdb with MiXCR from the 5' RACE reads. In the table there are about 25,000 distinct CDR3 sequences, 8% to 10% of which are singletons. No cognate antigen is known for these TCRs. The input for sequencing was lung tumor tissue, taken at surgery. Receptor source: a male donor with early-stage non-small cell lung cancer.

This clonotype was counted ten times or more. The chain recombines TRBV7-2 with TRBJ1-6; D is ambiguous. The germline gives CDR1 SGHTA, CDR2 FQGNSA. Trimming removed 5 bases from V and 4 bases from J, with 9 bases in between. The CDR3 sequence is 14 residues long. CDR3 region: CASSPLAYNSPLHF. The CDR3 nucleotides are TGTGCCAGCAGCCCTCTAGCATATAATTCACCCCTCCACTTT.

This clonotype was seen ten or more times. This sequence joins TRBV7-9 and TRBJ2-7; TRBD1 matches 8 bases. Germline CDR1 SEHNR, CDR2 FQNEAQ (reference sequence). V dropped 5 bases and J dropped 3; count of bases not matched to a gene: 6. CDR3 length: 14 amino acids. CDR3 sequence reads: CASSPDRGGYEQYF. Here the CDR3 DNA reads TGTGCCAGCAGCCCTGACAGGGGAGGCTACGAGCAGTACTTC.

This clonotype was found many times. The J gene is TRBJ2-1, the V gene TRBV7-9; D is tentatively TRBD1 or TRBD2 (6 bases each). V lost 1 base and J 6 bases, leaving 7 bases between the germline ends. Germline CDR1 is SEHNR and CDR2 is FQNEAQ (reference sequence). The CDR3 totals 13 residues. In nucleotides, the CDR3 is TGTGCCAGCAGCTTAGAGGGGGGCAATGAGCAGTTCTTC. Translated, it gives CASSLEGGNEQFF.

This clonotype was detected only a few times. The V and J genes are TRBV7-2 and TRBJ2-1; 7 nucleotides agree with TRBD2. Germline values: CDR1 SGHTA, CDR2 FQGNSA. The CDR3 extends over 15 amino acids. With 2 bases clipped from V and 2 bases from J, the junction kept 3 bases outside the gene matches. In DNA form, the CDR3 reads TGTGCCAGCAGCTTAACACGGGGGGCCTACAATGAGCAGTTCTTC. It codes for CASSLTRGAYNEQFF. Full variable domain (missing parts from reference TRBV7-2 and TRBJ2-1): GAGVSQSPSNKVTEKGKDVELRCDPISGHTALYWYRQSLGQGLEFLIYFQGNSAPDKSGLPSDRFSAERTGGSVSTLTIQRTQQEDSAVYLCASSLTRGAYNEQFFGPGTRLTVL.

Ten or more counts support this clonotype. V is TRBV5-1 and J is TRBJ1-5, with D possibly TRBD1 on 6 matching bases. CDR3 size: 15 residues. V was cut by 4 bases and J by 3 bases, with 14 bases left in between. Germline loops: CDR1 SGHRS, CDR2 YFSETQ. The CDR3 nucleotides read TGCGCCAGCAGCATCGAGGGGGATCCCAATCAGCCCCAGCATTTT. As protein: CASSIEGDPNQPQHF.

This chain uses TRBV4-2 with TRBJ1-5, with a tentative D call TRBD1 (5 bases). Per germline, CDR1 LGHNA and CDR2 YNFKEQ. The CDR3 is 15 amino acids. The V end lost 8 bases, the J end lost 2 bases, and 16 bases lay between the germline ends. The CDR3 nucleotides read TGTGCCAGCTCGGGGGAGGGTGGCGGCAATCAGCCCCAGCATTTT. The encoded protein is CASSGEGGGNQPQHF.

This clonotype rates as medium-sized. This chain connects TRBV5-1 to TRBJ2-1; 11 nucleotides align to TRBD2. CDR3 size: 16 residues. From germline, CDR1 is SGHRS and CDR2 YFSETQ. Trimming at V came to 4 bases and at J to 2 bases, leaving 5 bases not matched to a gene. CDR3 coding DNA: TGCGCCAGCAGCCTAAGACTAGCGGGGACCTACAATGAGCAGTTCTTC. Translating gives CASSLRLAGTYNEQFF. The full variable domain, with the rest looked up from reference TRBV5-1 and TRBJ2-1, is KAGVTQTPRYLIKTRGQQVTLSCSPISGHRSVSWYQQTPGQGLQFLFEYFSETQRNKGNFPGRFSGRQFSNSRSEMNVSTLELGDSALYLCASSLRLAGTYNEQFFGPGTRLTVL.

This clonotype was detected many times. The chain employs TRBV7-6 and TRBJ2-2, with D maybe TRBD2 (6 bases). Germline-derived CDR1 and CDR2 are SGHVS and FNYEAQ. V was cut by 6 bases and J by 6 bases, with 11 bases left in between. CDR3 length: 13 amino acids. The CDR3: CASSSGVPGELFF. CDR3 sequence (DNA): TGTGCCAGCAGTTCGGGGGTACCCGGGGAGCTGTTTTTT.

The rearrangement joins TRBV2 to TRBJ2-7; no definite D call. Germline V gene sequence: CDR1 SNHLY, CDR2 FYNNEI. The CDR3 has 10 amino acids. V was clipped by 4 bases and J by 4 bases, with 2 bases between them. DNA of the CDR3: TGTGCCAGCAGTGCATACGAGCAGTACTTC. It specifies CASSAYEQYF.

The V and J genes are TRBV11-2 and TRBJ2-7; D is possibly TRBD1 (5 bases). V was shortened by 8 bases and J by 7 bases, with 24 bases between the two germline ends. CDR1 is SGHAT and CDR2 is FQNNGV in the germline V gene. The CDR3 covers 15 residues. CDR3 coding DNA: TGTGCCAGCGGAGACAGTAAGACCAACCTGTGGGAGCAGTACTTC. Translating it yields CASGDSKTNLWEQYF.

This clonotype was counted ten times or more. The V gene is TRBV11-2, the J gene TRBJ2-1, with no clear D. CDR1 SGHAT and CDR2 FQNNGV come from the germline V gene. The CDR3 consists of 14 residues. With 2 bases removed from V and 8 bases from J, the gap between germline ends came to 13 bases. In DNA, the CDR3 is TGTGCCAGCAGCTTAAACTGGGGTGGAGATGAGCAGTTCTTC. Translated, it gives CASSLNWGGDEQFF. The full variable domain, with the rest looked up from reference TRBV11-2 and TRBJ2-1, is EAGVAQSPRYKIIEKRQSVAFWCNPISGHATLYWYQQILGQGPKLLIQFQNNGVVDDSQLPKDRFSAERLKGVDSTLKIQPAKLEDSAVYLCASSLNWGGDEQFFGPGTRLTVL.

This clonotype was observed a few times. This chain connects TRBV7-9 to TRBJ2-3; the D is unclear. CDR1 and CDR2 from the germline V gene are SEHNR and FQNEAQ (reference sequence). The ends were cut back, 3 bases at V and 0 bases at J, with 10 bases in the middle. The CDR3 totals 15 residues. The CDR3 bases are TGTGCCAGCAGCTTCTCGGGTCCTAGCACAGATACGCAGTATTTT. Its translation is CASSFSGPSTDTQYF.

This sequence joins TRBV3-1 and TRBJ2-7; D unclear. CDR3 length equals 11 residues. Germline CDR1 reads LGHDT; CDR2 reads YNNKEL (reference sequence). V was cut by 2 bases and J by 5 bases, with 4 bases left in between. In DNA form, the CDR3 reads TGTGCCAGCAGCCAACTTGACGAGCAGTACTTC. Translated, it gives CASSQLDEQYF.

The gene calls are TRBV28 and TRBJ1-5; possibly TRBD1 for D (6 bases). V lost 8 bases and J 6 bases, leaving 17 bases between the germline ends. The CDR3 spans 14 residues. CDR1 and CDR2 from the germline V gene are MDHEN and SYDVKM. The CDR3 protein is CASFGGARSQPQHF. The CDR3 region has the DNA TGTGCCAGCTTCGGGGGGGCTAGGAGTCAGCCCCAGCATTTT.

This clonotype was counted at least ten times. The chain couples TRBV29-1 to TRBJ1-1; D gene uncertain. Germline CDR1 is SQVTM and CDR2 is ANQGSEA. V was pared by 0 bases and J by 10 bases, with 18 bases between. The length of the CDR3 is 14 residues. The CDR3 DNA is TGCAGCGTTGAAGATCCCCGTGGGAGGGCCCGAGCTTTCTTT. Protein: CSVEDPRGRARAFF.

By sample share, this clonotype is medium-sized. The chain recombines TRBV20-1 with TRBJ1-5, with 7 bases that match TRBD1. This CDR3 has 14 amino acids. Germline CDR1 reads DFQATT; CDR2 reads SNEGSKA (reference sequence). The V gene end was trimmed by 5 bases and the J gene end by 2 bases; junction bases not matched to a gene: 6. The CDR3 region is CSARQGFGNQPQHF. DNA for the CDR3: TGCAGTGCTCGACAGGGTTTTGGCAATCAGCCCCAGCATTTT.

There are many counts of this clonotype. The chain uses TRBV28 and TRBJ1-2; the D is unclear. CDR3 length: 14 residues. Germline CDR1 reads MDHEN; CDR2 reads SYDVKM. V was clipped by 5 bases and J by 3 bases, with 13 bases between them. The CDR3 DNA reads as TGTGCCAGCAGTATAAGAGGCTGGGACTATGGCTACACCTTC. Its translation is CASSIRGWDYGYTF.

V gene TRBV7-6 combines with J gene TRBJ1-6; no reliable D call. V lost 4 bases, J lost 4 bases, and 5 bases lay in between. The germline gives CDR1 SGHVS, CDR2 FNYEAQ. This CDR3 is 13 amino acids long. The CDR3 DNA follows: TGTGCCAGCAGCTCCCAGTATAATTCACCCCTCCACTTT. Its translation is CASSSQYNSPLHF.

This clonotype showed up many times. This chain connects TRBV11-2 to TRBJ2-3; TRBD2 agrees at 8 bases. Germline-derived CDR1 and CDR2 are SGHAT and FQNNGV. Losses at the gene ends were 3 bases for V and 1 base for J; bases not matched to a gene: 12. This CDR3 is built from 18 residues. For the CDR3, the DNA is TGTGCCAGCAGCTTCGGGAAGAGCGGGAGAAGAGGCACAGATACGCAGTATTTT. Its translation is CASSFGKSGRRGTDTQYF.

The rearrangement links TRBV19 to TRBJ1-6; a possible D gene is TRBD1 (6 bases). Germline V lookup: CDR1 LNHDA, CDR2 SQIVND (reference sequence). The CDR3 spans 13 residues. The ends were cut back, 7 bases at V and 5 bases at J, with 9 bases in the middle. The CDR3 bases are TGTGCCAGTATGAGGACAGATAATTCACCCCTCCACTTT. Translating gives CASMRTDNSPLHF.

This clonotype was detected only a few times. The CDR3 is CASRQGTPANYGYTF. DNA of the CDR3: TGTGCCTCCCGGCAGGGGACCCCAGCTAACTATGGCTACACCTTC. The chain links TRBV6-2 or TRBV6-3 to TRBJ1-2, with a weak D call TRBD1 (6 bases). V was trimmed by 11 bases and J by 0 bases, leaving 19 bases between them. Germline CDR1 reads MNHEY; CDR2 reads SVGEGT. The CDR3 loop spans 15 amino acids.

This clonotype has a count of ten or more. The rearrangement links TRBV28 to TRBJ2-5; TRBD2 matches at 7 bases. The CDR3 consists of 15 residues. J was trimmed by 2 bases and V by 2 bases; bases with no gene match: 5. Germline CDR1 reads MDHEN; CDR2 reads SYDVKM. As DNA, the CDR3 is TGTGCCAGCAGTTTAGGGGCTAGCGGACAAGAGACCCAGTACTTC. It specifies CASSLGASGQETQYF.

The table lists this clonotype with a few counts. The chain couples TRBV5-6 to TRBJ1-2; maybe TRBD1 (6 bases). Germline CDR1 is SGHDT and CDR2 is YYEEEE. V was cut by 4 bases and J by 6 bases, with 10 bases left in between. The CDR3 runs 12 residues. CDR3: CASSMDRDGYTF. The CDR3, as DNA: TGTGCCAGCAGCATGGACAGAGATGGCTACACCTTC.

Many counts were recorded for this clonotype. J is TRBJ1-1 and V is TRBV27; D gene unclear. Germline CDR1 and CDR2: MNHEY and SMNVEV (reference sequence). CDR3 length equals 16 residues. The V gene lost 3 bases and the J gene lost 2 bases, with 16 bases spanning the gap. The CDR3 loop reads CASSLYPVGLNTEAFF. As DNA, the CDR3 is TGTGCCAGCAGTTTGTACCCAGTTGGTCTCAACACTGAAGCTTTCTTT.

This clonotype was seen only a few times. The gene calls are TRBV7-8 and TRBJ2-6, with 11 bases matching TRBD2. V shed 5 bases, J shed 6 bases, and the junction held 21 bases outside the gene matches. CDR3 length: 21 residues. The germline CDR1 and CDR2 sequences are SGHVS and FQNEAQ. CDR3 sequence: CASSLIRVLAGAYRKANVLTF. As DNA, the CDR3 is TGTGCCAGCAGCCTTATTAGAGTACTAGCGGGGGCATATAGGAAGGCCAACGTCCTGACTTTC.

This clonotype was picked up many times. The chain couples TRBV28 to TRBJ1-3; possible D gene TRBD1, 5 bases. The CDR3 covers 18 residues. Germline values: CDR1 MDHEN, CDR2 SYDVKM. V was cut by 5 bases and J by 1 base, with 21 bases left in between. The CDR3 DNA sequence: TGTGCCAGCAGTCTCTTGGACCTAGGGGCCGATTCTGGAAACACCATATATTTT. Its translation: CASSLLDLGADSGNTIYF.

The chain has TRBV6-5 and TRBJ2-7, with 7 bases that match TRBD1. V was clipped by 0 bases and J by 1 base; unmatched bases: 3. The CDR3 runs to 15 residues. CDR1 MNHEY and CDR2 SVGAGI come from the germline V gene. The chain's CDR3 is CASSYSPGQSYEQYF. The CDR3 DNA is TGTGCCAGCAGTTACTCACCGGGACAGTCCTACGAGCAGTACTTC.